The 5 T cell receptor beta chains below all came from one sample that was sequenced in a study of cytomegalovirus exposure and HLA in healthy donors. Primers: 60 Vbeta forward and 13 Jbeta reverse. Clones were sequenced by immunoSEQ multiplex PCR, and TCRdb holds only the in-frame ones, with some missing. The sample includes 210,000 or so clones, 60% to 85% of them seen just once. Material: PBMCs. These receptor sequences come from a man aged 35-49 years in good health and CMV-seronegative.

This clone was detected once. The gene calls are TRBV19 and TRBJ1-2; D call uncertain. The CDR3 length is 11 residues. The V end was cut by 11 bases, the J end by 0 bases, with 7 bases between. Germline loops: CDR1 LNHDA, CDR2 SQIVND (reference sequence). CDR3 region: CAGGSNYGYTF. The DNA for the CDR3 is TGTGCCGGAGGGTCTAACTATGGCTACACCTTC.

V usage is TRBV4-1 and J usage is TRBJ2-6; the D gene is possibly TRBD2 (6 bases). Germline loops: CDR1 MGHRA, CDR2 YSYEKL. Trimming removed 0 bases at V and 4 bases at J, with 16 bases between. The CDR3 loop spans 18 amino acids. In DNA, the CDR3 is TGCGCCAGCAGCCAAGAGGAACCGGAGCGGGCAGGGGCCAACGTCCTGACTTTC. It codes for CASSQEEPERAGANVLTF.

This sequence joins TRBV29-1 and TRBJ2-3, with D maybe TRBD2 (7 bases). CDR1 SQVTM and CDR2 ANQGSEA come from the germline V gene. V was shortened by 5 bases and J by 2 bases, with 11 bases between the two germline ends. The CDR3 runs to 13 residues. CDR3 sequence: CSVLRGATDTQYF. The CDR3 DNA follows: TGCAGCGTTTTACGGGGGGCCACAGATACGCAGTATTTT.

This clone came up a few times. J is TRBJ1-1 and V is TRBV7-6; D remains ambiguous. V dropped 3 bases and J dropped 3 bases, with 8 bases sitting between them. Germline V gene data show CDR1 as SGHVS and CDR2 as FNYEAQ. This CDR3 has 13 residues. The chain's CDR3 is CASSFYGDTEAFF. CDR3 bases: TGTGCCAGCAGCTTCTACGGGGACACTGAAGCTTTCTTT.

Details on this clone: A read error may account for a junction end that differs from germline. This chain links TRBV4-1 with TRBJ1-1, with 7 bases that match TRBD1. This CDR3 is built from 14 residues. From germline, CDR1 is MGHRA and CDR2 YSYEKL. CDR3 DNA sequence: TGCGCCAGCAGTCAAGGGGGCCTGAACACTGAAGCTTTCTTT. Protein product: CASSQGGLNTEAFF.